Below are 15 T cell receptor beta chains sequenced from a single sample in a study of neurological immune-mediated disorders. TCRdb redid the calling of the 5' RACE reads with MiXCR, one entry per CDR3 protein. The sample records about 79,000 distinct CDR3 sequences, roughly 13% being singletons. Sequencing was carried out using PBMCs. These receptor sequences come from a woman aged 45-65 years in good health.

This clonotype was seen many times. V and J are TRBV5-1 and TRBJ2-1; 10 bases map to TRBD2. CDR1 and CDR2 (germline): SGHRS, YFSETQ. V lost 6 bases and J lost 5; bases outside the gene matches: 14. The CDR3 runs to 17 residues. CDR3 DNA: TGCGCCAGCACCCCACCGTATAGCGGGGGGAGTAACAATGAGCAGTTCTTC. It encodes CASTPPYSGGSNNEQFF.

This clonotype was recorded at least ten times. The chain recombines TRBV10-3 with TRBJ1-1; 12 bases map to TRBD1. J gave up 3 bases and V 6 bases, and 5 bases lay outside the gene matches. CDR1 is ENHRY, CDR2 SYGVKD, per germline. CDR3 size: 15 residues. Here the CDR3 reads CAIRPGQGAHTEAFF. The CDR3 bases are TGTGCCATCAGACCGGGACAGGGGGCGCACACTGAAGCTTTCTTT.

This clonotype was observed at least ten times. The chain has TRBV7-2 and TRBJ1-5, with 7 bases aligning to TRBD1. Germline lookup yields CDR1 SGHTA and CDR2 FQGNSA. With 5 bases clipped from V and 2 bases from J, the junction kept 9 bases outside the gene matches. The CDR3 loop spans 16 amino acids. CDR3 DNA sequence: TGTGCCAGCAGCCCCACGACAGGGACCCGCAATCAGCCCCAGCATTTT. It codes for CASSPTTGTRNQPQHF.

This clonotype has ten or more counts. The chain joins TRBV3-1 to TRBJ1-2; D perhaps matches TRBD1 (6 bases). This CDR3 is built from 17 residues. The V end lost 5 bases, the J end lost 0 bases, and 19 bases lay between the germline ends. Germline V gene lookup returns CDR1 LGHDT and CDR2 YNNKEL (reference sequence). CDR3 DNA: TGTGCCAGCAGCACGATAATAACCAGGGGTTCTAACTATGGCTACACCTTC. It is translated as CASSTIITRGSNYGYTF. The variable domain in full, with the rest retrieved from reference TRBV3-1 and TRBJ1-2, is DTAVSQTPKYLVTQMGNDKSIKCEQNLGHDTMYWYKQDSKKFLKIMFSYNNKELIINETVPNRFSPKSPDKAHLNLHINSLELGDSAVYFCASSTIITRGSNYGYTFGSGTRLTVV.

The V and J genes are TRBV12-3 or TRBV12-4 and TRBJ2-2; 8 bases line up with TRBD2. This CDR3 is 14 amino acids long. V gave up 10 bases and J gave up 4 bases; unmatched junction bases: 8. CDR3 region: CATAGTRSTGELFF. The DNA of the CDR3 is TGTGCCACCGCCGGGACTAGGAGCACCGGGGAGCTGTTTTTT.

This clonotype was detected once. The chain links TRBV6-6 to TRBJ1-1; D gene uncertain. The CDR3 length is 12 residues. V lost 6 bases, J lost 7 bases, and 12 bases lay in between. Germline V CDR1 and CDR2: MNHNY, SVGAGI (reference sequence). The CDR3 is CASRMHGLEAFF. The CDR3 coding sequence is TGTGCCAGCAGAATGCACGGACTTGAAGCTTTCTTT.

In its sample, this clonotype was seen many times. The CDR3: CASSQDLVAGGPETQYF. The CDR3 nucleotides are TGTGCCAGCAGCCAAGATCTCGTAGCGGGGGGGCCAGAGACCCAGTACTTC. This chain joins TRBV3-1 and TRBJ2-5; 11 positions agree with TRBD2. This CDR3 spans 17 amino acids. Trimming removed 0 bases from V and 4 bases from J; junction bases left unmatched: 7. Germline V lookup: CDR1 LGHDT, CDR2 YNNKEL (reference sequence).

This clonotype was seen ten or more times. V is TRBV5-1 and J is TRBJ2-3, with 7 positions matching TRBD1. Germline V gene sequence: CDR1 SGHRS, CDR2 YFSETQ. With 4 bases clipped from V and 1 base from J, the junction kept 9 bases outside the gene matches. This CDR3 has 16 amino acids. CDR3 sequence reads: CASSRGEGAGTDTQYF. CDR3 sequence (DNA): TGCGCCAGCAGCAGAGGAGAGGGGGCAGGCACAGATACGCAGTATTTT.

This clonotype was recorded many times. This chain joins TRBV11-2 and TRBJ2-1; 7 nucleotides match TRBD2. Unmatched junction bases numbered 12, after V lost 2 bases and J lost 14 bases. CDR3 length: 14 amino acids. Germline CDR1 and CDR2: SGHAT and FQNNGV. In DNA, the CDR3 is TGTGCCAGCAGCTTAACTAGCGCTGCCGCTGGGGAGTTCTTC. Encoded protein: CASSLTSAAAGEFF.

This clonotype was seen many times. The chain has TRBV29-1 and TRBJ2-1; the match to TRBD2 covers 8 bases. Germline-derived CDR1 and CDR2 are SQVTM and ANQGSEA. Losses at the gene ends were 1 base for V and 9 bases for J; bases not matched to a gene: 8. This CDR3 comprises 14 residues. The CDR3 sequence: CSVEGPRTSPEQFF. CDR3 bases: TGCAGCGTTGAAGGACCTAGGACTAGCCCTGAGCAGTTCTTC.

The V call is TRBV5-1, the J call TRBJ2-2, with TRBD2 as a possible D gene (5 bases). Trimming took 0 bases from V and 3 from J, leaving 9 bases between them. Germline CDR1 reads SGHRS; CDR2 reads YFSETQ. The CDR3 runs 15 residues. CDR3 loop: CASSLAGVDTGELFF. CDR3 DNA: TGCGCCAGCAGCTTGGCCGGGGTTGACACCGGGGAGCTGTTTTTT.

This clonotype was picked up many times. This chain links TRBV7-9 with TRBJ2-7; D remains unclear. V shed 1 base and J shed 1 base, with 5 bases lying between them. The CDR3 has 13 amino acids. Germline loops: CDR1 SEHNR, CDR2 FQNEAQ (reference sequence). DNA for the CDR3: TGTGCCAGCAGCTTAGTCTGGTCCTACGAGCAGTACTTC. This gives the protein CASSLVWSYEQYF.

This clonotype was observed many times. J is TRBJ2-6 and V is TRBV28; D is undetermined. Trimming pared 2 bases from V and 0 bases from J, leaving 8 bases between. Germline values: CDR1 MDHEN, CDR2 SYDVKM. The CDR3 totals 16 residues. This chain's CDR3 is CASSLMGPSGANVLTF. CDR3 coding DNA: TGTGCCAGCAGTTTAATGGGTCCCTCTGGGGCCAACGTCCTGACTTTC. Together with reference TRBV28 and TRBJ2-6, the CDR3 gives the full variable domain: DVKVTQSSRYLVKRTGEKVFLECVQDMDHENMFWYRQDPGLGLRLIYFSYDVKMKEKGDIPEGYSVSREKKERFSLILESASTNQTSMYLCASSLMGPSGANVLTFGAGSRLTVL.

There are many counts of this clonotype. The chain combines TRBV24-1 with TRBJ1-5; D not resolved. The germline gives CDR1 KGHDR, CDR2 SFDVKD. V was pared by 4 bases and J by 9 bases, with 15 bases between. The CDR3 length is 14 residues. The CDR3 DNA follows: TGTGCCACCAGTGAAACTGGGCCCTCGGTGCCCCAGCATTTT. It translates to CATSETGPSVPQHF.

Concerning this clonotype itself: With a much larger clone just one base away, this may be a read error. V usage is TRBV5-1 and J usage is TRBJ1-1; TRBD1 matches at 10 bases. Germline loops: CDR1 SGHRS, CDR2 YFSETQ. V was pared by 6 bases and J by 5 bases, with 7 bases of the junction left unmatched. The CDR3 spans 14 residues. CDR3 region: CASIPGQGETEAFF. Here the CDR3 DNA reads TGCGCCAGCATCCCCGGACAGGGGGAAACTGAAGCTTTCTTT.